Shown below are 11 T cell receptor beta chains from a single sample sequenced in a study of human T cells and chemical hapten exposure. Indicated time point: pre-sensitization, week 0. Treatment described: therapeutic diphenylcyclopropenone sensitization with weekly scalp DPC. Each CDR3 protein is one row after TCRdb ran MiXCR on the RACE reads. The sample holds a few hundred thousand distinct CDR3 sequences, roughly 7.7% seen once. Sequencing was performed on whole blood, taken in connection with sensitization to the hapten diphenylcyclopropenone (DPC). These receptors all come from a man younger than 35 with alopecia areata. Some clones in this sample may be carry-over from other donors' samples.

The chain joins TRBV28 to TRBJ2-5, with 7 bases matching TRBD2. CDR3 length: 16 amino acids. V lost 7 bases and J lost 0; bases outside the gene matches: 11. From germline, CDR1 is MDHEN and CDR2 SYDVKM. The CDR3 bases are TGTGCCAGCACTACTTGGGACTACTCGTACCAAGAGACCCAGTACTTC. Translated: CASTTWDYSYQETQYF.

This clonotype appeared a few times. The CDR3 here is CSASARQENSGNTIYF. CDR3 in DNA: TGCAGTGCTAGTGCGAGACAGGAAAACTCTGGAAACACCATATATTTT. The J gene is TRBJ1-3, the V gene TRBV20-1; a possible D gene is TRBD1 (6 bases). This CDR3 spans 16 amino acids. Germline CDR1 is DFQATT and CDR2 is SNEGSKA (reference sequence). V lost 3 bases, J lost 0 bases, and 15 bases lay in between.

This clonotype was observed a few times. This sequence joins TRBV6-5 and TRBJ1-1; perhaps TRBD1 as D (5 bases). V lost 6 bases, J lost 3 bases, and 11 bases lay in between. This CDR3 is 13 amino acids long. Germline assignment: CDR1 MNHEY and CDR2 SVGAGI. CDR3: CASSSQEYTEAFF. The CDR3 coding sequence is TGTGCCAGCAGCTCACAGGAGTACACTGAAGCTTTCTTT.

This chain connects TRBV29-1 to TRBJ1-1; the D gene is possibly TRBD1 (5 bases). The V end was cut by 3 bases, the J end by 4 bases, with 12 bases between. Germline V gene data show CDR1 as SQVTM and CDR2 as ANQGSEA. This CDR3 is 13 amino acids long. CDR3 coding DNA: TGCAGCGTTGACAGCAGGGACCCCACTGAAGCTTTCTTT. This encodes CSVDSRDPTEAFF.

This clonotype was counted at least ten times. V and J are TRBV7-2 and TRBJ2-7; no clear D. The germline CDR1 and CDR2 sequences are SGHTA and FQGNSA. The CDR3 spans 14 residues. V lost 2 bases and J 7 bases, leaving 15 bases between the germline ends. Here the CDR3 reads CASSLRHGPEEQYV. The CDR3 bases are TGTGCCAGCAGCTTACGACACGGGCCCGAAGAGCAGTACGTC.

The chain uses TRBV12-3 or TRBV12-4 and TRBJ2-1; D gene ambiguous. This CDR3 spans 11 amino acids. V gave up 3 bases and J gave up 8 bases, with 5 bases separating them. The CDR3 region is CASSFYDEQFF. Here the CDR3 DNA reads TGTGCCAGCAGTTTTTACGATGAGCAGTTCTTC.

The chain couples TRBV28 to TRBJ2-5; D remains unclear. The V gene lost 5 bases and the J gene lost 0 bases, with 10 bases spanning the gap. This CDR3 spans 14 amino acids. Germline-derived CDR1 and CDR2 are MDHEN and SYDVKM. CDR3 in amino acids: CASSPMGYQETQYF. As DNA, the CDR3 is TGTGCCAGCAGTCCGATGGGGTACCAAGAGACCCAGTACTTC.

This clonotype was recorded only once. This may be a read error: a much more frequent sequence differs by one nucleotide. The chain joins TRBV19 to TRBJ1-4, with D perhaps matching TRBD1 (5 bases). The length of the CDR3 is 13 residues. The V gene's germline CDR1 is LNHDA and CDR2 SQIVND (reference sequence). Trimming removed 5 bases at V and 6 bases at J, with 10 bases between. In DNA, the CDR3 is TGTGCCAGTAGTTCCCAAGGGGATGAAAAACTGTTTTTT. It encodes CASSSQGDEKLFF.

The genes are TRBV29-1 and TRBJ1-3; D is perhaps TRBD1 (6 bases). The CDR3 is 15 amino acids. The V end was cut by 1 base, the J end by 4 bases, with 14 bases between. From germline, CDR1 is SQVTM and CDR2 ANQGSEA. The CDR3 region has the DNA TGCAGCGTTGAAGGAATGGGGGCGCTAGGAAACACCATATATTTT. This codes for CSVEGMGALGNTIYF.

The rearrangement uses TRBV2 and TRBJ2-7, with no clear D. Looked up from germline, CDR1 is SNHLY and CDR2 is FYNNEI. The CDR3 sequence is 15 residues long. The germline V and J ends were trimmed by 2 bases and 0 bases, with 11 bases remaining between them. CDR3 region: CASSESAFSSYEQYV. The CDR3 DNA is TGTGCCAGCAGTGAATCGGCGTTTAGCTCCTACGAGCAGTACGTC.

The rearrangement joins TRBV7-8 to TRBJ1-4; D remains ambiguous. The germline CDR1 and CDR2 sequences are SGHVS and FQNEAQ. V lost 1 base and J 3 bases, leaving 18 bases between the germline ends. The length of the CDR3 is 18 residues. CDR3 sequence: CASSLGRALLLANEKLFF. CDR3 coding DNA: TGTGCCAGCAGCTTAGGGCGGGCCCTACTTCTGGCTAATGAAAAACTGTTTTTT.